The 26 T cell receptor beta chains listed next were all sequenced from one sample in a study of T-cell memory formation after mild COVID-19. TCRdb independently ran MiXCR on the 5' RACE reads; one entry per CDR3 protein. The sample contains hundreds of thousands of distinct CDR3 sequences, roughly a fifth of which appear only once. Input material: PBMCs or a T cell subset sorted from them (not recorded which). Receptor source: an adult woman who had mild COVID-19 (a few samples of this study predate the infection). Cell type and time point are not known.

The chain combines TRBV6-1 with TRBJ2-2; possible D gene TRBD1, 6 bases. The length of the CDR3 is 16 residues. CDR1 and CDR2 from the germline V gene are MNHNS and SASEGT. V lost 6 bases and J lost 2, with 16 bases in between. The CDR3: CASRRGQGQNTGELFF. CDR3 nucleotide sequence: TGTGCCAGCAGGAGGGGCCAGGGGCAAAACACCGGGGAGCTGTTTTTT.

This clonotype has a handful of counts. The rearrangement uses TRBV5-6 and TRBJ1-6, with 7 bases matching TRBD1. V lost 4 bases and J lost 9; bases outside the gene matches: 4. The germline CDR1 and CDR2 sequences are SGHDT and YYEEEE. The CDR3 totals 13 residues. DNA of the CDR3: TGTGCCAGCAGCCGGGACAGATTTTCACCCCTCCACTTT. It yields the protein CASSRDRFSPLHF.

The chain is built from TRBV4-3 and TRBJ2-1; no firm D call. The V gene's germline CDR1 is LGHNA and CDR2 YSLEER. The CDR3 runs to 16 residues. Trimming cost V 0 bases and J 4 bases, with 13 bases left between them. The CDR3 bases are TGCGCCAGCAGCCAAGATTTGGATCTCTCTTACAATGAGCAGTTCTTC. This translates into CASSQDLDLSYNEQFF.

This clonotype came up many times. The chain recombines TRBV7-9 with TRBJ2-5; D is undetermined. The V gene lost 10 bases and the J gene lost 1 base, with 10 bases spanning the gap. Germline values: CDR1 SEHNR, CDR2 FQNEAQ (reference sequence). CDR3 length: 12 residues. Here the CDR3 reads CATSLIQETQYF. CDR3 DNA: TGTGCCACCTCGCTCATCCAAGAGACCCAGTACTTC.

This clonotype has just a few counts. The V call is TRBV7-9, the J call TRBJ2-7; possibly TRBD1 for D (6 bases). The CDR3 spans 16 residues. From germline, CDR1 is SEHNR and CDR2 FQNEAQ (reference sequence). Trimming stripped 5 bases from V and 0 bases from J, with 17 bases between. The CDR3 loop reads CASSGEGRGFSYEQYF. CDR3 nucleotide sequence: TGTGCCAGCAGCGGAGAGGGCAGGGGATTCTCCTACGAGCAGTACTTC.

This chain joins TRBV5-6 and TRBJ2-3; 7 positions match TRBD1. This CDR3 comprises 15 residues. Germline CDR1 SGHDT, CDR2 YYEEEE. With V trimmed by 2 bases and J by 2 bases, 5 bases remained unmatched. In DNA form, the CDR3 reads TGTGCCAGCAGCTTAGGGGACAGTCTCACAGATACGCAGTATTTT. As protein: CASSLGDSLTDTQYF.

V is TRBV7-3 and J is TRBJ2-4, with D tentatively TRBD2 (6 bases). V shed 0 bases and J shed 10 bases, with 13 bases lying between them. CDR3 length equals 14 residues. From germline, CDR1 is SGHTA and CDR2 FQGTGA. CDR3 sequence (DNA): TGTGCCAGCAGCTTAACGCGGGACTCGACGATTCAGTACTTC. This translates into CASSLTRDSTIQYF.

This clonotype was recorded many times. The genes are TRBV7-9 and TRBJ2-7; the match to TRBD2 covers 9 bases. The ends lost 4 bases at V and 0 bases at J; junction bases unmatched: 7. Germline V gene data show CDR1 as SEHNR and CDR2 as FQNEAQ (reference sequence). CDR3 size: 16 residues. The DNA of the CDR3 is TGTGCCAGCAGCTCCAAGCGGGAGGCGAGCTCCTACGAGCAGTACTTC. Its protein is CASSSKREASSYEQYF.

The chain combines TRBV14 with TRBJ1-1; TRBD1 matches 9 bases. CDR3 length equals 15 residues. The germline gives CDR1 SGHDN, CDR2 FVKESK. J lost 1 base, V lost 7 bases, and 7 bases had no gene match. The CDR3 DNA reads TGTGCCAGCACCCCCGGGACAGGGTGGAACACTGAAGCTTTCTTT. It translates to CASTPGTGWNTEAFF.

This clonotype was counted a few times. The chain uses TRBV7-8 and TRBJ1-3; D ambiguous. Germline CDR1 is SGHVS and CDR2 is FQNEAQ. Deletions cut 5 bases from V and 0 bases from J, with 14 bases between. The CDR3 contains 16 residues. The CDR3 DNA reads TGTGCCAGCAGCAAACGGCCACATTCCTCTGGAAACACCATATATTTT. This sequence encodes CASSKRPHSSGNTIYF.

The chain joins TRBV30 to TRBJ2-3, with D tentatively TRBD1 or TRBD2 (5 bases each). The CDR3 contains 13 residues. Germline CDR1 and CDR2: GTSNPN and SVGIG (reference sequence). Trimming shortened V by 4 bases and J by 1 base, and 9 bases separated the two germline ends. The CDR3 is CAWTWGRTDTQYF. CDR3 in DNA: TGTGCCTGGACCTGGGGACGCACAGATACGCAGTATTTT.

This clonotype turned up a few times. V and J are TRBV29-1 and TRBJ1-3, with D perhaps matching TRBD1 (6 bases). V lost 1 base to trimming and J lost 0 bases, with 7 bases between them. The CDR3 has 14 amino acids. Germline V CDR1 and CDR2: SQVTM, ANQGSEA. The CDR3 loop reads CSVEGTVSGNTIYF. For the CDR3, the DNA is TGCAGCGTTGAAGGGACAGTCTCTGGAAACACCATATATTTT.

At least ten counts were recorded for this clonotype. This chain uses TRBV5-1 with TRBJ2-1, with D unresolved. V was trimmed by 0 bases and J by 10 bases, leaving 5 bases between them. The CDR3 is 11 residues long. CDR1 SGHRS and CDR2 YFSETQ come from the germline V gene. This chain's CDR3 is CASSLGTEQFF. In nucleotides, the CDR3 is TGCGCCAGCAGCTTGGGGACGGAGCAGTTCTTC.

V is TRBV27 and J is TRBJ1-5; 8 bases align to TRBD1. Germline trimming cut 11 bases from V and 2 bases from J; bases unmatched to any gene: 11. CDR3 length: 15 residues. Germline-derived CDR1 and CDR2 are MNHEY and SMNVEV (reference sequence). The CDR3 region has the DNA TGTGCCTCACCGGCAGGGGGCGCGTGCAATCAGCCCCAGCATTTT. Translation gives CASPAGGACNQPQHF.

The V gene is TRBV2, the J gene TRBJ2-4, with D possibly TRBD1 on 6 matching bases. The CDR3 contains 14 residues. Germline CDR1 and CDR2: SNHLY and FYNNEI. The V gene lost 1 base and the J gene lost 9 bases, with 13 bases spanning the gap. The CDR3 DNA sequence: TGTGCCAGCAGTGAAGGGGGCCTAGGGGGCATTCAGTACTTC. Protein sequence: CASSEGGLGGIQYF. The full variable domain, with the rest looked up from reference TRBV2 and TRBJ2-4, is EPEVTQTPSHQVTQMGQEVILRCVPISNHLYFYWYRQILGQKVEFLVSFYNNEISEKSEIFDDQFSVERPDGSNFTLKIRSTKLEDSAMYFCASSEGGLGGIQYFGAGTRLSVL.

Many counts were recorded for this clonotype. The rearrangement joins TRBV5-1 to TRBJ2-7; TRBD1 matches at 7 bases. With 3 bases clipped from V and 5 bases from J, the junction kept 5 bases outside the gene matches. Germline CDR1 is SGHRS and CDR2 is YFSETQ. This CDR3 is 13 amino acids long. CDR3 amino acids: CASSSPDRDEQYF. The DNA for the CDR3 is TGCGCCAGCAGCTCGCCCGACAGGGACGAGCAGTACTTC.

This CDR3 reads CASSAGTLGWEQYF. The CDR3 region has the DNA TGTGCCAGCAGTGCCGGGACCCTAGGTTGGGAGCAGTACTTC. The rearrangement uses TRBV12-3 or TRBV12-4 and TRBJ2-7; D possibly matches TRBD1 or TRBD2 (5 bases each). This CDR3 spans 14 amino acids. V was pared by 5 bases and J by 7 bases, with 18 bases between.

The genes are TRBV19 and TRBJ2-1, with D tentatively TRBD2 (6 bases). The CDR3 has 13 residues. The germline V gene has CDR1 LNHDA and CDR2 SQIVND (reference sequence). V gave up 8 bases and J gave up 9 bases, with 17 bases separating them. CDR3 nucleotides: TGTGCCAGTCCACCACCGGCGGGAAGTGAGCAGTTCTTC. Its translation: CASPPPAGSEQFF.

This chain connects TRBV12-5 to TRBJ2-1; D is undetermined. The germline gives CDR1 LGHNT, CDR2 FRNRAP. The CDR3 has 17 residues. Between the trimmed V and J ends, which lost 2 bases and 2 bases, there was a span of 16 bases. CDR3 nucleotide sequence: TGTGCTAGTGGTTTGTCAACGACGGTGGAAACCTACAATGAGCAGTTCTTC. Translation gives CASGLSTTVETYNEQFF.

This clonotype was observed a handful of times. This sequence joins TRBV9 and TRBJ2-2, with TRBD2 matching 8 bases. Germline loops: CDR1 SGDLS, CDR2 YYNGEE. J was trimmed by 4 bases and V by 5 bases; bases with no gene match: 10. This CDR3 has 16 residues. The CDR3 sequence is CASSGAGVATTGELFF. In nucleotides, the CDR3 is TGTGCCAGCAGTGGAGCGGGAGTAGCAACCACCGGGGAGCTGTTTTTT.

This clonotype has more than one count but fewer than ten. The chain has TRBV20-1 and TRBJ1-3, with D maybe TRBD1 (6 bases). Germline V gene sequence: CDR1 DFQATT, CDR2 SNEGSKA (reference sequence). The CDR3 has 18 amino acids. The germline V and J ends were trimmed by 0 bases and 0 bases, with 18 bases remaining between them. CDR3 protein: CSARDGPSDRSSGNTIYF. In nucleotides, the CDR3 is TGCAGTGCTAGAGATGGCCCCTCTGACAGGAGCTCTGGAAACACCATATATTTT.

This clonotype was picked up many times. One end of the junction varies from germline; a read error may be responsible. This rearrangement joins TRBV7-9 to TRBJ1-5, with a possible D match to TRBD1 (5 bases). The V gene's germline CDR1 is SEHNR and CDR2 FQNEAQ (reference sequence). The CDR3 length is 14 residues. CDR3 protein: CASSLGPGNQPQHF. CDR3 nucleotides: TGCGCCAGCAGCTTGGGGCCGGGTAATCAGCCCCAGCATTTT.

In this sample, this clonotype turned up many times. The chain is built from TRBV12-3 or TRBV12-4 and TRBJ2-7, with a possible D match to TRBD1 (6 bases). V lost 5 bases to trimming and J lost 3 bases, with 14 bases between them. The CDR3 has 14 amino acids. CDR3 coding DNA: TGTGCCAGCAGTCCTCCGGGACACTTCTACGAGCAGTACTTC. It codes for CASSPPGHFYEQYF.

The chain has TRBV28 and TRBJ2-3, with TRBD2 matching 14 bases. CDR3 length: 15 amino acids. The V gene's germline CDR1 is MDHEN and CDR2 SYDVKM. Unmatched junction bases numbered 5, after V lost 6 bases and J lost 6 bases. The CDR3 spells CASRRTSGRLDTQYF. CDR3 sequence (DNA): TGTGCCAGCAGGCGGACTAGCGGGAGGTTGGATACGCAGTATTTT.

This clonotype was counted a few times. The chain couples TRBV24-1 to TRBJ2-2; 10 bases are a match to TRBD2. The germline V gene has CDR1 KGHDR and CDR2 SFDVKD. The CDR3 spans 16 residues. With V trimmed by 3 bases and J by 6 bases, 6 bases remained unmatched. The CDR3 sequence is CATSDTTSGEAGELFF. DNA for the CDR3: TGTGCCACCAGTGATACCACTAGCGGGGAGGCCGGGGAGCTGTTTTTT.

This chain connects TRBV20-1 to TRBJ2-1; 12 nucleotides align to TRBD2. Germline V gene sequence: CDR1 DFQATT, CDR2 SNEGSKA (reference sequence). Trimming took 0 bases from V and 6 from J; bases not matched to a gene: 6. The CDR3 runs to 16 residues. In nucleotides, the CDR3 is TGCAGTGCTAGAGATTGGCTAGCGGGAGGGGGCAATGAGCAGTTCTTC. Amino acid sequence: CSARDWLAGGGNEQFF.